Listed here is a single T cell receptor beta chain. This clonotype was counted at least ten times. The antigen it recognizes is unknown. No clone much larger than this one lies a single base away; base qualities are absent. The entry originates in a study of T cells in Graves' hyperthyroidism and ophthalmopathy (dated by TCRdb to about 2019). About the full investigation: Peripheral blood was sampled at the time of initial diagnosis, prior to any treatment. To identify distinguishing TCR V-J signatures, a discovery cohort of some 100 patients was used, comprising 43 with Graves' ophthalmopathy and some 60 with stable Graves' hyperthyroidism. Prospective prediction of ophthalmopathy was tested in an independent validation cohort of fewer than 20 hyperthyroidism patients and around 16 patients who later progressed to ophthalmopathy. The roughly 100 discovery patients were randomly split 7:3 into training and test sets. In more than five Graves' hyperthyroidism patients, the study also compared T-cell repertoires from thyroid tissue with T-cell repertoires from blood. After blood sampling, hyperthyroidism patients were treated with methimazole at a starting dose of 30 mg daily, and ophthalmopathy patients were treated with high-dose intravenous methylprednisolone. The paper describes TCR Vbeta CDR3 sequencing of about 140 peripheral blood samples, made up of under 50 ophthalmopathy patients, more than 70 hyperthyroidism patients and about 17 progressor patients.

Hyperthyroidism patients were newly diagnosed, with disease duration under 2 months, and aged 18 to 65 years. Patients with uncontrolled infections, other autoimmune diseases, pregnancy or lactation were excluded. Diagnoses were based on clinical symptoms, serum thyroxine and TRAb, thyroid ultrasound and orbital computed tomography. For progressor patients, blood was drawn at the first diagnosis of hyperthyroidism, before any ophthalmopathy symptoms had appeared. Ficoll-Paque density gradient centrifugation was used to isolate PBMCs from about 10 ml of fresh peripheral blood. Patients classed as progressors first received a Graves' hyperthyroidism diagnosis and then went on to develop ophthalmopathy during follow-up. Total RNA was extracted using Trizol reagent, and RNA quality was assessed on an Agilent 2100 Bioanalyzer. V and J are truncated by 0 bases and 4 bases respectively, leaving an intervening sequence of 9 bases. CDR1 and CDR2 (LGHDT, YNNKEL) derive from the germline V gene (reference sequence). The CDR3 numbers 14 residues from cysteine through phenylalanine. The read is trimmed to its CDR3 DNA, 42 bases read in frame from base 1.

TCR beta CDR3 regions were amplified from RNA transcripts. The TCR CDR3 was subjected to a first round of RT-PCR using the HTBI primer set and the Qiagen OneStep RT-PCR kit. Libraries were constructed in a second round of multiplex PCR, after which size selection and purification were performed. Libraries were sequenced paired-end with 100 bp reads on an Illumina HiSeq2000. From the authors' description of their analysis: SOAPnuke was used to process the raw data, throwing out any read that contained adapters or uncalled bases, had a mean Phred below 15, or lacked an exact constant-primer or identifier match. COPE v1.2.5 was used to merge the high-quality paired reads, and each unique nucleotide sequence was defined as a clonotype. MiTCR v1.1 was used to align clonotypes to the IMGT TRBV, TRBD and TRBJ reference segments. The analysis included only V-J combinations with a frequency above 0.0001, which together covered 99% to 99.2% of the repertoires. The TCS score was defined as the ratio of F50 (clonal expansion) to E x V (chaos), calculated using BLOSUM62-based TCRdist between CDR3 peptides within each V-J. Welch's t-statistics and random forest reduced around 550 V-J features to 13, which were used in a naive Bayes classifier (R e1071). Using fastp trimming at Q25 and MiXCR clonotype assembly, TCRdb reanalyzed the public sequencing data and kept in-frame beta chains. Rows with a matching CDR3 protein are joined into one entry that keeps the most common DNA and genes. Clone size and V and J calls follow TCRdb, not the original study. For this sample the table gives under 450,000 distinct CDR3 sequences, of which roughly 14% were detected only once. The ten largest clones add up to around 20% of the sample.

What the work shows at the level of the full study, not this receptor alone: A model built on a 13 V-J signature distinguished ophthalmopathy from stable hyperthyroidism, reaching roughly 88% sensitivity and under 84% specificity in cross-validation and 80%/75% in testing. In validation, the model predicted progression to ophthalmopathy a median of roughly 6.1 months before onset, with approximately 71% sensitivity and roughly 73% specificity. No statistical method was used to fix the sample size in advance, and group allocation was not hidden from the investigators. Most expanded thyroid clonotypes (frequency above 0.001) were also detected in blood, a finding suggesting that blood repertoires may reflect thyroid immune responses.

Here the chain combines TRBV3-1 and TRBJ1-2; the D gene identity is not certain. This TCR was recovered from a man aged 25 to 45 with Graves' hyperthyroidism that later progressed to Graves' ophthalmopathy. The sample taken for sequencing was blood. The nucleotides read TGTGCCAGCAGCCAAGACGGAGAACCCTATGGCTACACCTTC. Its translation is CASSQDGEPYGYTF.